This T cell receptor beta chain emerged from a study of blood T cell repertoires in COVID-19. Study-wide background: Samples taken during acute and convalescent COVID-19 were collected in the United States, Italy and Spain.

One Seattle source followed patients from active infection through their disease course. As handled by the study authors: Nucleated cell number was recorded as an estimate derived from reference gene primer amplification. Sequencing was performed with immunoSEQ multiplex PCR; in TCRdb, only in-frame clones are kept and a portion is missing. V and J calls and clone size are as listed in that table; D and trimming were resolved from the DNA. This sample has 150,000 to 200,000 clones, with more than 80% found just once. The CDR3 length is 11 residues. V shed 5 bases and J shed 5 bases, with 7 bases lying between them. Germline values: CDR1 GTSNPN, CDR2 SVGIG (reference sequence).

The chain joins TRBV30 to TRBJ2-4, with D tentatively TRBD1 (6 bases). The sequence was collected from a woman in her thirties or forties with COVID-19, enrolled during active disease. Sequencing was performed on peripheral blood. The CDR3 nucleotides read TGTGCCTGGGGGACACAAAACATTCAGTACTTC. It specifies CAWGTQNIQYF.